The clone carrying this TCR beta chain appeared a few times. Its specificity is not known. The TCR beta CDR3 regions underwent amplification using RNA transcripts as the source. Initially, a first-round RT-PCR of the TCR CDR3 employed the HTBI primer set. TCRdb independently ran MiXCR on the multiplex PCR reads; one entry per CDR3 protein. Of under 700,000 distinct CDR3 sequences in the sample, 35% to 55% were seen once. Exclusion criteria comprised uncontrolled infection, other autoimmune disease, pregnancy or lactation. This record comes from a study of T cells in Graves' hyperthyroidism and ophthalmopathy. V was shortened by 5 bases and J by 2 bases, with 14 bases between the two germline ends. Germline V gene sequence: CDR1 SGHRS, CDR2 YFSETQ. There are 14 residues in the CDR3. Study findings and constraints: Among clonotypes expanded in thyroid above 0.001, most were also found in blood. Stable hyperthyroidism was told apart from ophthalmopathy by a model built on 13 V-J features.

The gene calls are TRBV5-1 and TRBJ2-7; possibly TRBD1 for D (6 bases). The sequence was collected from a woman between 18 and 30 years old with Graves' hyperthyroidism. The sample consisted of peripheral blood or thyroid tissue (not recorded which). The CDR3 bases are TGCGCCAGCAGTAGGAGACAGGCCACCTACGAGCAGTACTTC. Amino acid sequence: CASSRRQATYEQYF.